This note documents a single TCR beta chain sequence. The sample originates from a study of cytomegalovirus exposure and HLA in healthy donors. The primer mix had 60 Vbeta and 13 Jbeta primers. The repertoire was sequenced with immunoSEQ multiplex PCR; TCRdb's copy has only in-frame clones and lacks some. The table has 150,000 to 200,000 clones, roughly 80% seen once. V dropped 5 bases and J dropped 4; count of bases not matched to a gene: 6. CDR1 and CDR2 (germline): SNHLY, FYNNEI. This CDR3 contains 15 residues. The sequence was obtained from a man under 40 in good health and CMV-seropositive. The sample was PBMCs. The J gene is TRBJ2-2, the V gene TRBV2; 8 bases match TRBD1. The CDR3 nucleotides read TGTGCCAGCAGTTTCCGGACAGGGATCACCGGGGAGCTGTTTTTT. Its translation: CASSFRTGITGELFF.